The 24 T cell receptor beta chains reported below all come from one sample, sequenced in a study of T cells after somatic rescue of genetic block. Only in-frame clones appear in the TCRdb table, and some are missing; sequencing was by immunoSEQ multiplex PCR. The sample records about 88,000 clones, about 87% being singletons. The specimen sequenced was peripheral blood mononuclear cells (PBMCs). The source of these receptors is a woman under 30.

The chain has TRBV2 and TRBJ1-4, with 7 positions matching TRBD1. In germline, CDR1 is SNHLY, CDR2 FYNNEI. This CDR3 has 16 amino acids. V lost 0 bases to trimming and J lost 5 bases; unmatched junction nucleotides: 6. The CDR3 DNA is TGTGCCAGCAGTGAAGCCTTAACAGGGGAGAATGAAAAACTGTTTTTT. Its translation is CASSEALTGENEKLFF.

The CDR3 DNA follows: TGTGCCAGTGGGGGACTAGCGGGTACCTACGAGCAGTACTTC. Its protein is CASGGLAGTYEQYF. The V and J genes are TRBV28 and TRBJ2-7, with 12 bases lining up with TRBD2. This CDR3 spans 14 amino acids. Looked up from germline, CDR1 is MDHEN and CDR2 is SYDVKM. Trimming cost V 9 bases and J 2 bases; bases outside gene matches: 5.

The genes are TRBV11-2 and TRBJ1-1; maybe TRBD1 (5 bases). CDR1 and CDR2 from the germline V gene are SGHAT and FQNNGV. The V end lost 0 bases, the J end lost 6 bases, and 8 bases lay between the germline ends. The CDR3 spans 13 residues. As DNA, the CDR3 is TGTGCCAGCAGCTTAGAGATGGGACCTGAAGCTTTCTTT. Residues: CASSLEMGPEAFF.

The V call is TRBV11-3, the J call TRBJ1-1; D is perhaps TRBD1 (6 bases). Trimming stripped 3 bases from V and 5 bases from J, with 13 bases between. Germline values: CDR1 SGHNT, CDR2 YENEEA. The CDR3 is 14 amino acids. CDR3 DNA: TGTGCCAGCAGCTTCGAGGGAGGGGGGACTGAAGCTTTCTTT. It encodes CASSFEGGGTEAFF.

The chain employs TRBV9 and TRBJ1-3, with D perhaps matching TRBD1 (5 bases). From germline, CDR1 is SGDLS and CDR2 YYNGEE. V was pared by 3 bases and J by 0 bases, with 13 bases between. This CDR3 region has 16 residues. CDR3 coding DNA: TGTGCCAGCAGCGGCCCATCAGGGCTCTCTGGAAACACCATATATTTT. Its protein is CASSGPSGLSGNTIYF.

The chain employs TRBV11-3 and TRBJ1-1, with a weak D call TRBD1 (6 bases). From germline, CDR1 is SGHNT and CDR2 YENEEA. V was trimmed by 5 bases and J by 0 bases, leaving 10 bases between them. The length of the CDR3 is 14 residues. Here the CDR3 DNA reads TGTGCCAGCAGCCTGACAGGAGTGAACACTGAAGCTTTCTTT. Protein sequence: CASSLTGVNTEAFF.

This clone occurred many times. The rearrangement uses TRBV6-4 and TRBJ1-1; 7 nucleotides agree with TRBD1. After removal of 6 bases from V and 1 base from J, the junction contained 2 bases not matched to a gene. CDR1 and CDR2 (germline): MRHNA, SNTAGT. The CDR3 totals 13 residues. The CDR3 coding sequence is TGTGCCAGCAGCCGGACAGGGAACACTGAAGCTTTCTTT. Residues: CASSRTGNTEAFF.

This clone was observed a single time. CDR3 coding DNA: TGTGCCAGCTCACCACGCGGCCTGATGAACACTGAAGCTTTCTTT. Its translation is CASSPRGLMNTEAFF. The V and J genes are TRBV18 and TRBJ1-1; no clear D. Germline CDR1 is KGHSH and CDR2 is LQKENI. V was shortened by 1 base and J by 0 bases, with 9 bases between the two germline ends. This CDR3 has 15 amino acids.

The chain employs TRBV11-3 and TRBJ2-2, with D possibly matching TRBD2 (6 bases). The length of the CDR3 is 14 residues. In germline, CDR1 is SGHNT, CDR2 YENEEA. The V and J ends lost 10 bases and 4 bases respectively, with 16 bases between them. DNA of the CDR3: TGTGCCACCCGACAGCTCGGGGGCACCGGGGAGCTGTTTTTT. It translates to CATRQLGGTGELFF. The full variable domain, in which reference TRBV11-3 and TRBJ2-2 provide the parts outside the CDR3, is EAGVVQSPRYKIIEKKQPVAFWCNPISGHNTLYWYLQNLGQGPELLIRYENEEAVDDSQLPKDRFSAERLKGVDSTLKIQPAELGDSAVYLCATRQLGGTGELFFGEGSRLTVL.

This sequence joins TRBV6-5 and TRBJ2-7, with D possibly matching TRBD2 (7 bases). Germline loops: CDR1 MNHEY, CDR2 SVGAGI. This CDR3 is built from 16 residues. Trimming took off 4 bases at V and 6 bases at J, with 22 bases between the two ends. The DNA of the CDR3 is TGTGCCAGCAGTTCTAGGGGGGGGGCTTCGTTGGGCGAGCAGTACTTC. It specifies CASSSRGGASLGEQYF.

This clone appeared a single time. The chain combines TRBV7-6 with TRBJ2-2; 7 nucleotides match TRBD1. Germline trimming cut 1 base from V and 6 bases from J; bases unmatched to any gene: 5. Germline CDR1 reads SGHVS; CDR2 reads FNYEAQ. The CDR3 consists of 15 residues. The CDR3 coding sequence is TGTGCCAGCAGCTTAGGTTCCCAGGGGGCCGGGGAGCTGTTTTTT. Its protein is CASSLGSQGAGELFF.

V and J are TRBV5-1 and TRBJ2-6, with TRBD1 identical over 7 bases. J gave up 4 bases and V 4 bases, and 8 bases lay outside the gene matches. The CDR3 has 16 residues. Germline CDR1 SGHRS, CDR2 YFSETQ. The CDR3 DNA sequence: TGCGCCAGCAGCCACCAACAGGGGCGGGGGGCCAACGTCCTGACTTTC. As protein: CASSHQQGRGANVLTF.

The chain carries TRBV11-2 and TRBJ2-1; the D gene is possibly TRBD1 (5 bases). Germline V lookup: CDR1 SGHAT, CDR2 FQNNGV. The CDR3 runs to 14 residues. Trimming removed 1 base at V and 7 bases at J, with 11 bases between. CDR3 loop: CASSLVGRANEQFF. The DNA for the CDR3 is TGTGCCAGCAGCTTAGTGGGCAGGGCTAATGAGCAGTTCTTC.

This clone was seen a single time. This chain joins TRBV2 and TRBJ2-1, with 9 bases that match TRBD2. The germline V gene has CDR1 SNHLY and CDR2 FYNNEI. The CDR3 sequence is 15 residues long. Unmatched junction bases numbered 6, after V lost 4 bases and J lost 5 bases. The CDR3: CASSVGLAGNNEQFF. CDR3 coding DNA: TGTGCCAGCAGTGTTGGGCTAGCGGGAAACAATGAGCAGTTCTTC.

The chain employs TRBV2 and TRBJ1-2; D gene uncertain. Trimming took 8 bases from V and 8 from J, leaving 18 bases between them. Germline CDR1 reads SNHLY; CDR2 reads FYNNEI. The CDR3 has 13 residues. CDR3 sequence reads: CASPGSGVGGYTF. In DNA, the CDR3 is TGTGCCAGCCCCGGGTCGGGAGTTGGGGGCTACACCTTC.

J is TRBJ1-1 and V is TRBV7-6; 7 bases align to TRBD1. The CDR3 contains 14 residues. Germline V gene sequence: CDR1 SGHVS, CDR2 FNYEAQ. J gave up 1 base and V 5 bases, and 4 bases lay outside the gene matches. CDR3 coding DNA: TGTGCCAGCAGCCCGTGGACAGGGAACACTGAAGCTTTCTTT. Protein sequence: CASSPWTGNTEAFF. Full variable domain (rest looked up from reference TRBV7-6 and TRBJ1-1): GAGVSQSPRYKVTKRGQDVALRCDPISGHVSLYWYRQALGQGPEFLTYFNYEAQQDKSGLPNDRFSAERPEGSISTLTIQRTEQRDSAMYRCASSPWTGNTEAFFGQGTRLTVV.

The chain couples TRBV7-6 to TRBJ2-5, with 8 bases lining up with TRBD2. Near its end, the DNA agrees better with TRBJ2-7, so the J call may be wrong. The CDR3 has 14 amino acids. Germline loops: CDR1 SGHVS, CDR2 FNYEAQ. This CDR3 is CASSLREGAYEQYF. The CDR3 DNA follows: TGTGCCAGCAGCTTACGGGAGGGCGCGTACGAGCAGTACTTC.

The rearrangement links TRBV6-1 to TRBJ1-2, with unresolved D. V lost 6 bases and J 10 bases, leaving 18 bases between the germline ends. CDR3 size: 13 residues. Germline values: CDR1 MNHNS, CDR2 SASEGT. The CDR3 sequence is CASSRSGRIIYTF. The CDR3 DNA is TGTGCCAGCAGCCGAAGTGGCAGGATAATCTACACCTTC.

V usage is TRBV7-9 and J usage is TRBJ1-2; possibly TRBD1 for D (5 bases). Germline assignment: CDR1 SEHNR and CDR2 FQNEAQ (reference sequence). Trimming stripped 5 bases from V and 7 bases from J, with 14 bases between. The CDR3 is 13 amino acids. In DNA form, the CDR3 reads TGTGCCAGCAGCCGAGACGGGGCGGGTGGCTACACCTTC. This codes for CASSRDGAGGYTF.

The rearrangement uses TRBV9 and TRBJ2-5, with D perhaps matching TRBD1 (6 bases). The CDR3 consists of 14 residues. V lost 0 bases to trimming and J lost 5 bases, with 11 bases between them. The germline V gene has CDR1 SGDLS and CDR2 YYNGEE. The CDR3 sequence: CASSVAQGQETQYF. The CDR3 region has the DNA TGTGCCAGCAGCGTAGCTCAGGGGCAGGAGACCCAGTACTTC.

The rearrangement links TRBV4-1 to TRBJ2-7; the D gene is possibly TRBD1 (6 bases). The CDR3 extends over 16 amino acids. The germline V and J ends were trimmed by 1 base and 0 bases, with 13 bases remaining between them. Germline V gene lookup returns CDR1 MGHRA and CDR2 YSYEKL. CDR3 sequence (DNA): TGCGCCAGCAGCCAAGGATGGACGGACAGCTCCTACGAGCAGTACTTC. Translated, it gives CASSQGWTDSSYEQYF.

The chain employs TRBV4-1 and TRBJ2-5; weak D call: TRBD2 (6 bases). V was clipped by 4 bases and J by 3 bases, with 9 bases between them. Germline V lookup: CDR1 MGHRA, CDR2 YSYEKL. The CDR3 consists of 13 residues. CDR3 bases: TGCGCCAGCAGCCGGGACTTAGAAGAGACCCAGTACTTC. Its translation is CASSRDLEETQYF.

The rearrangement links TRBV5-4 to TRBJ1-4; 9 nucleotides align to TRBD1. Trimming at V came to 4 bases and at J to 8 bases, leaving 6 bases not matched to a gene. Germline V CDR1 and CDR2: SGHNT, YYREEE (reference sequence). The CDR3 has 14 residues. The DNA for the CDR3 is TGTGCCAGCAGCCTGGACAGGGGAGGGGAAAAACTGTTTTTT. The encoded protein is CASSLDRGGEKLFF. Supplemented by reference TRBV5-4 and TRBJ1-4, the full variable domain reads ETGVTQSPTHLIKTRGQQVTLRCSSQSGHNTVSWYQQALGQGPQFIFQYYREEENGRGNFPPRFSGLQFPNYSSELNVNALELDDSALYLCASSLDRGGEKLFFGSGTQLSVL.

This clone was counted a few times. The chain recombines TRBV28 with TRBJ2-2, with 9 nucleotides matching TRBD1. V dropped 5 bases and J dropped 7; count of bases not matched to a gene: 14. The CDR3 covers 17 residues. CDR1 MDHEN and CDR2 SYDVKM come from the germline V gene. The CDR3 reads CASSADRDREWGGELFF. The DNA of the CDR3 is TGTGCCAGCAGTGCGGACCGGGACAGGGAGTGGGGCGGGGAGCTGTTTTTT.